These T cell receptor delta chains were read from a single sample in a study of γδ T cells in repeated Plasmodium falciparum infection. TCRdb made new clone calls on the multiplex PCR reads using CATT. The sample has roughly 90,000 delta-chain clones, 0.8% to 1% seen once. Sequencing was carried out using gamma-delta T cells from blood. The receptors here all came from a pool of human donors (malaria-infected and uninfected, not separated). The CDR3 runs from the conserved cysteine through the conserved F or W. D genes are given only for firm matches. A row's size may be missing; if present it is once, few, many or a size class.

many	TRDD3	TRDV2	TRDJ1	TGTGCCTGTGACACCGTAAGGGGGATTCGTTCAGGCACCGATAAACTCATCTTT	CACDTVRGIRSGTDKLIF
medium-sized	NA	TRDV1	TRDJ1	TGTGCTCTTGGGGACCTCCCAGGGGGCCCCGGCACGGCTAAACTCATCTTT	CALGDLPGGPGTAKLIF
many	NA	TRDV1	TRDJ1	TGTGCTCTTGGGGAAGTATACACCGATAAACTCATCTTT	CALGEVYTDKLIF
many	TRDD3	TRDV1	TRDJ1	TGTGCTCTTGGGGAAGGGCTTCCTAGGTTGATTTACTGGGGGATCCCCCTTAACACCGATAAACTCATCTTT	CALGEGLPRLIYWGIPLNTDKLIF
many	NA	TRDV1	TRDJ1	TGTGCTCTTGGGGAAGGAACAAGGAGCCCGTCCTCCGATAAACTCATCTTT	CALGEGTRSPSSDKLIF
many	TRDD3	TRDV1	TRDJ1	TGTGCTCTTGGGGAACGGGACAGGAACTACTGGGGGATACTTGATAAACTCATCTTT	CALGERDRNYWGILDKLIF
medium-sized	TRDD3	TRDV2	TRDJ1	TGTGCCTGTGACACCCTTGTTACTGGGGGACCTTACACCGATAAACTCATCTTT	CACDTLVTGGPYTDKLIF
many	TRDD3	TRDV2	TRDJ1	TGTGCTGTCCGGCGGACTGGGGGTCCCCTTTTAAACACCGATAAACTCATCTTT	CAVRRTGGPLLNTDKLIF
medium-sized	TRDD3	TRDV1	TRDJ1	TGTGCTCTTGGGGTTCCTGGGGGATACTTGTACACCGATAAACTCATCTTT	CALGVPGGYLYTDKLIF
many	TRDD3	TRDV2	TRDJ1	TGTGCCTGTGACACCGCGGAGTTGGGGATACGGGGGAAGTACACCGATAAACTCATCTTT	CACDTAELGIRGKYTDKLIF
many	NA	TRDV1	TRDJ1	TGTGCTCTTGGGGACCCCATCGGGCCTTCCTACGTCGTCCGTACTGGGGGTTACACCGATAAACTCATCTTT	CALGDPIGPSYVVRTGGYTDKLIF
many	TRDD3	TRDV1	TRDJ1	TGTGCTCTTGGGGAATGTCCTGACTACTGGGGGATAACCCTTTACACCGATAAACTCATCTTT	CALGECPDYWGITLYTDKLIF
many	NA	TRDV1	TRDJ1	TGTGCTCTTGGTAGACCTCCATTATTTCGGCTGAGGGGGGTCTCATACACCGATAAACTCATCTTT	CALGRPPLFRLRGVSYTDKLIF
many	NA	TRDV3	TRDJ1	TGTGCCTTTAAAGCTGTACCTATAGCAGTTAAACTCATCTTT	CAFKAVPIAVKLIF
many	TRDD3	TRDV1	TRDJ1	TGTGCTCTTGGGGAACGTTCCAAACCTTACCTCTGGGCGGTAAGGGGGGATACCAAATACACCGATAAACTCATCTTT	CALGERSKPYLWAVRGDTKYTDKLIF
many	NA	TRDV1	TRDJ1	TGTGCTCTTGGGGAACTAGGCAGGCTCGGCTACTCTAGCTCATCCGGGGGGCAGTACACCGATAAACTCATCTTT	CALGELGRLGYSSSSGGQYTDKLIF
few	NA	TRDV1	TRDJ1	TGTGCTCTTGGGGAACCCACTTCCTGGGGACAGTACACCGATAAACTCATCTTT	CALGEPTSWGQYTDKLIF
many	NA	TRDV1	TRDJ1	TGTGCTCTTGGGGGTCGGGGGGGCTACACCGATAAACTCATCTTT	CALGGRGGYTDKLIF
NA	NA	TRDV1	TRDJ2	TGTGCACTGTGGGAAAAGCCCGCCGACGGGGCCTACCGCCGATGGTTCGGGATCCGGGACAGTAGGGAACTCTTCTTT	CALWEKPADGAYRRWFGIRDSRELFF
many	TRDD3	TRDV1	TRDJ1	TGTGCTCTTGGGGAACTTGCTCGGTTCCTACAGCCCCGGCTACTGGGGGATAAAACCACCGATAAACTCATCTTT	CALGELARFLQPRLLGDKTTDKLIF
medium-sized	NA	TRDV2	TRDJ1	TGTGCCTGTGACACGGTAGGAGGTGTGCAAGGATATCCGGATAAACTCATCTTT	CACDTVGGVQGYPDKLIF
many	TRDD3	TRDV2	TRDJ3	TGTGCCTGTGACACCGTCGGTCCGATGACTGGGGAGCGCTCCTGGGACACCCGACAGATGTTTTTC	CACDTVGPMTGERSWDTRQMFF
many	NA	TRDV1	TRDJ1	TGTGCTCTTAGAAAGTTCTTCGTCTCGTACACCGATAAACTCATCTTT	CALRKFFVSYTDKLIF
many	TRDD3	TRDV1	TRDJ1	TGTGCTCTTGGGGAGCTTCCTAGGTCTTGGGGCCGAGCTACTGGGGGATACCCCACCGATAAACTCATCTTT	CALGELPRSWGRATGGYPTDKLIF
many	TRDD3	TRDV1	TRDJ1	TGTGCTCTTGGGGAGTTCGGGCGCGGCCTACGAAGTACTGGGGGATATTACCCGTACACCGATAAACTCATCTTT	CALGEFGRGLRSTGGYYPYTDKLIF
many	NA	TRDV1	TRDJ1	TGTGCTCTTGGGGATCCTAGCCCGCCGAGACTGAGGTACACCGATAAACTCATCTTT	CALGDPSPPRLRYTDKLIF
many	TRDD3	TRDV1	TRDJ1	TGTGCTCTCCGTTCTACATACGGACCTTATCGTACTGGGGGACCCTTCAGAGTTTACACCGATAAACTCATCTTT	CALRSTYGPYRTGGPFRVYTDKLIF
many	TRDD3	TRDV1	TRDJ1	TGTGCTCTTGGGGAACTCTTACTGGGGGTCAGGTACACCGATAAACTCATCTTT	CALGELLLGVRYTDKLIF
many	TRDD3	TRDV1	TRDJ1	TGTGCTCTTGGGGACCCATACTGGGGCTACACCGATAAACTCATCTTT	CALGDPYWGYTDKLIF
many	TRDD3	TRDV2	TRDJ1	TGTGCCTGTGACACACGGGAAGTAAGTACTGGGGGGTACACCGATAAACTCATCTTT	CACDTREVSTGGYTDKLIF
many	TRDD3	TRDV2	TRDJ1	TGTGCCTGTGACACCCTCGGGGGATACGGTACTACCGATAAACTCATCTTT	CACDTLGGYGTTDKLIF
many	TRDD3	TRDV1	TRDJ1	TGTGCTCTTGGGGCTCGCCCCGTAGTATGGCCGAGGCGTATACTGGGGGACCCTCCGTACACCGATAAACTCATCTTT	CALGARPVVWPRRILGDPPYTDKLIF
many	NA	TRDV1	TRDJ1	TGTGCTCTTGGGGAACCATATCCTACCGGGGTCGACACCGATAAACTCATCTTT	CALGEPYPTGVDTDKLIF
many	NA	TRDV2	TRDJ1	TGTGCCTGTGACAATGTATGGGGACCCGGTGGTGATACCGATAAACTCATCTTT	CACDNVWGPGGDTDKLIF
medium-sized	NA	TRDV1	TRDJ1	TGTGCTCTTGGGGAAGCGCCACCCCCGGCTTCCTACCCTTACTGGGGGCTGGAGTACACCGATAAACTCATCTTT	CALGEAPPPASYPYWGLEYTDKLIF
NA	TRDD3	TRDV1	TRDJ1	TGTGCTCTTGGGGAAAAACAAACTGGGGGGTGCATGTACACCGATAAACTCATCTTT	CALGEKQTGGCMYTDKLIF
many	NA	TRDV1	TRDJ1	TGTGCTCTTGGGGAACTGGCATGCCGGGGGACTAACACCGATAAACTCATCTTT	CALGELACRGTNTDKLIF
medium-sized	NA	TRDV1	TRDJ1	TGTGCTCTTGGGGAAGTGAATTTCTACCCCGGGATTCTGACCGATAAACTCATCTTT	CALGEVNFYPGILTDKLIF
many	TRDD3	TRDV1	TRDJ1	TGTGCTCTTGGGGAGGGCGATGGAGGAAATCGCTGGGGGATTACGTACACCGATAAACTCATCTTT	CALGEGDGGNRWGITYTDKLIF
many	TRDD3	TRDV2	TRDJ1	TGTGCCTGTGACCTGCTGGGGGATAATGCCGGTAAACTCATCTTT	CACDLLGDNAGKLIF
many	NA	TRDV1	TRDJ1	TGTGCTCTTGGGGAAATCTCGTTCCTAGAGGGGTACACCGATAAACTCATCTTT	CALGEISFLEGYTDKLIF
many	TRDD3	TRDV2	TRDJ1	TGTGCCTGTGACACCGTGAGTACTGGGGGATATACCGATAAACTCATCTTT	CACDTVSTGGYTDKLIF
medium-sized	NA	TRDV1	TRDJ1	TGTGCTCTTGGGGAACTCGGGATCCCTACCGAATTAGGAAGGAGTAAACTCATCTTT	CALGELGIPTELGRSKLIF
NA	TRDD3	TRDV2	TRDJ1	TGTGCCTGTGAAGAAGGAAGGGGGGATACCTTCCGGCGGACCGATAAACTCATATTT	CACEEGRGDTFRRTDKLIF
many	NA	TRDV1	TRDJ1	TGTGCTCTTGGGGAACTCAACGCCCCCTTGGGATACACCGATAAACTCATCTTT	CALGELNAPLGYTDKLIF
few	TRDD3	TRDV1	TRDJ1	TGTGCTTTTGGGACCCGGGCCCTCGTGGGGGATACGGCCGATAAACTCATCTTT	CAFGTRALVGDTADKLIF
many	NA	TRDV1	TRDJ1	TGTGCTCTTGGGGAGGGAAGCAGGGATAAACTCATCTTT	CALGEGSRDKLIF
few	NA	TRDV2	TRDJ1	TGTGCCTGCGACGGCCTGCTGGTAGGATACCGCGATAAACTCATCTTT	CACDGLLVGYRDKLIF
many	NA	TRDV2	TRDJ1	TGTGCCTGTGACTTTTTAACCTCCTACAGTACCGATAAACTCATCTTT	CACDFLTSYSTDKLIF
many	TRDD3	TRDV2	TRDJ1	TGTGCCTGTGAGGCACTGGGGGGAAACACCGATAAACTCATCTTT	CACEALGGNTDKLIF
many	TRDD2	TRDV1	TRDJ1	TGTGCTCTTGGAAAAGTGCCTTCCTACGCGTACTGGGTGCCCGATAAACTCATCTTT	CALGKVPSYAYWVPDKLIF